This is a list of T cell receptor beta chains from one sample in a study of shared clonotypes between healthy human individuals. This table comes from immunoSEQ multiplex PCR, and its TCRdb copy is limited to in-frame clones, with some not included. The data contain 2 million to 2.5 million clones, about 90% of them singletons. The sequenced sample consisted of naive CD4+ T cells from PBMCs. The origin of the receptors is a man younger than 35 in good health. Some clones in this sample may be carry-over from other donors' samples. Each CDR3 is given with its conserved first and last residue. D genes are given only for firm matches. Size tells how often a clone was seen (once, few, many) or the class of an expanded clone, and some rows leave it out.

D,J,size,V,CDR3,DNA
NA,TRBJ1-2,NA,TRBV5-4,CASSQQSSYGYTF,TGTGCCAGCAGCCAACAGAGTTCCTATGGCTACACCTTC
TRBD2,TRBJ2-2,NA,TRBV5-4,CASSQKVAGTGELFF,TGTGCCAGCAGCCAGAAGGTAGCGGGAACCGGGGAGCTGTTTTTT
NA,TRBJ2-5,NA,TRBV11-2,CASSSGASEMARYF,TGTGCCAGCAGCTCGGGAGCGTCTGAAATGGCTCGGTACTTC
NA,TRBJ2-3,NA,TRBV6-6,CASRSGVASTDTQYF,TGTGCCAGCCGATCAGGTGTGGCTAGCACAGATACGCAGTATTTT
NA,TRBJ2-4,NA,TRBV7-9,CASSLDGQGSKNIQYF,TGTGCCAGCAGCTTAGACGGTCAGGGATCCAAAAACATTCAGTACTTC
NA,TRBJ2-1,NA,TRBV28,CASSLYPGQAYNEQFF,TGTGCCAGCAGTTTATACCCGGGCCAAGCCTACAATGAGCAGTTCTTC
NA,TRBJ2-3,NA,TRBV11-3,CASSSHTDTQYF,TGTGCCAGCAGCTCACACACAGATACGCAGTATTTT
TRBD1,TRBJ1-4,NA,TRBV7-6,CASGQATNEKLFF,TGTGCCAGCGGACAGGCGACTAATGAAAAACTGTTTTTT
TRBD2,TRBJ2-1,NA,TRBV6-1,CASSEGLAGARARYNEQFF,TGTGCCAGCAGTGAGGGGCTAGCGGGTGCCCGCGCGCGATACAATGAGCAGTTCTTC
NA,TRBJ2-7,NA,TRBV27,CASSLRGISYEQYF,TGTGCCAGCAGTTTACGCGGAATCTCCTACGAGCAGTACTTC
NA,TRBJ2-2,NA,TRBV7-7,CASSLSVSSAGELFF,TGTGCCAGCAGCTTAAGCGTGAGTTCAGCCGGGGAGCTGTTTTTT
NA,TRBJ1-1,few,TRBV9,CASSVAPQGNTEAFF,TGTGCCAGCAGCGTAGCCCCCCAGGGAAACACTGAAGCTTTCTTT
TRBD1,TRBJ2-2,NA,TRBV18,CASSPPGQGVHTGELFF,TGTGCCAGCTCACCCCCGGGACAGGGGGTCCACACCGGGGAGCTGTTTTTT
TRBD2,TRBJ2-1,NA,TRBV2,CASSGPSGAGSYNEQFF,TGTGCCAGCAGTGGACCTAGCGGAGCTGGGTCCTACAATGAGCAGTTCTTC
NA,TRBJ2-3,NA,TRBV4-3,CASSQGVADTQYF,TGCGCCAGCAGCCAAGGAGTTGCAGATACGCAGTATTTT
TRBD1,TRBJ1-5,NA,TRBV30,CAWSTQGGQPQHF,TGTGCCTGGAGCACCCAGGGGGGCCAGCCCCAGCATTTT
NA,TRBJ1-1,NA,TRBV5-4,CASSLVSQPNTEAFF,TGTGCCAGCAGCTTGGTAAGCCAACCGAACACTGAAGCTTTCTTT
NA,TRBJ1-5,NA,TRBV27,CASSLSGWFGNQPQHF,TGTGCCAGCAGTTTATCTGGGTGGTTTGGCAATCAGCCCCAGCATTTT
TRBD1,TRBJ2-5,NA,TRBV14,CASSQGQGIRETQYF,TGTGCCAGCAGCCAGGGACAGGGGATTCGGGAGACCCAGTACTTC
TRBD1,TRBJ2-4,NA,TRBV5-1,CASSSSDRDGPAKNIQYF,TGCGCCAGCAGCTCTTCGGACAGGGACGGGCCGGCCAAAAACATTCAGTACTTC
TRBD1,TRBJ1-2,NA,TRBV4-1,CASSPPGQGSGYTF,TGCGCCAGCAGCCCACCGGGACAGGGGTCCGGCTACACCTTC
TRBD2,TRBJ2-7,NA,TRBV11-2,CASSQAVAGSYEQYF,TGTGCCAGCAGCCAAGCGGTAGCGGGCTCCTACGAGCAGTACTTC
NA,TRBJ2-2,NA,TRBV28,CASSQITGELFF,TGTGCCAGCAGCCAGATAACCGGGGAGCTGTTTTTT
TRBD1,TRBJ2-1,NA,TRBV5-1,CASSAVAGGVREQFF,TGCGCCAGCAGCGCCGTGGCAGGGGGTGTTCGGGAGCAGTTCTTC
TRBD2,TRBJ2-1,NA,TRBV19,CASSPGGEAGGYNEQFF,TGTGCCAGTAGTCCCGGGGGTGAAGCGGGAGGCTACAATGAGCAGTTCTTC
TRBD1,TRBJ2-1,NA,TRBV27,CASSLSYRDRPYNEQFF,TGTGCCAGCAGTCTAAGTTACCGGGACAGACCATACAATGAGCAGTTCTTC
NA,TRBJ1-2,NA,TRBV25-1,CASSPLGTNYGYTF,TGTGCCAGCAGCCCTCTGGGTACTAACTATGGCTACACCTTC
NA,TRBJ1-2,once,TRBV7-2,CASSSTTGGDGYTF,TGTGCCAGCAGCTCGACGACAGGAGGGGACGGCTACACCTTC
TRBD2,TRBJ2-3,NA,TRBV29-1,CSVTHREGWGTQYF,TGCAGCGTGACCCATCGGGAGGGCTGGGGTACGCAGTATTTT
NA,TRBJ2-5,NA,TRBV10-3,CAISESSRYHRKYQETQYF,TGTGCCATCAGTGAGTCGAGCAGGTATCATAGAAAGTACCAAGAGACCCAGTACTTC
TRBD2,TRBJ2-1,NA,TRBV10-2,CASISREGGGSNEQFF,TGCGCCAGCATAAGCCGGGAAGGAGGCGGGAGCAATGAGCAGTTCTTC
NA,TRBJ2-2,NA,TRBV5-1,CASSPQGGTGELFF,TGCGCCAGCAGCCCACAGGGGGGGACCGGGGAGCTGTTTTTT
NA,TRBJ2-7,once,TRBV1,CTSSQEGTGNHEQYF,TGCACCAGCAGCCAAGAGGGGACAGGGAATCACGAGCAGTACTTC
NA,TRBJ2-1,NA,TRBV6-5,CASSTRSDEQFF,TGTGCCAGCAGTACCCGGTCCGATGAGCAGTTCTTC
NA,TRBJ1-4,NA,TRBV29-1,CSAGWSNEKLFF,TGCAGCGCCGGATGGAGTAATGAAAAACTGTTTTTT
NA,TRBJ2-2,NA,TRBV2,CASRQRQGWAGELFF,TGTGCCAGCAGACAACGCCAGGGATGGGCCGGGGAGCTGTTTTTT
NA,TRBJ2-7,NA,TRBV5-1,CASSLGGYEQYF,TGCGCCAGCAGCTTAGGGGGCTACGAGCAGTACTTC
NA,TRBJ2-3,NA,TRBV5-1,CASSVGGTDTQYF,TGCGCCAGCAGTGTTGGAGGCACAGATACGCAGTATTTT
NA,TRBJ2-5,once,TRBV5-1,CASSLGADQETQYF,TGCGCCAGCAGCTTGGGGGCAGACCAAGAGACCCAGTACTTC
NA,TRBJ2-7,NA,TRBV11-2,CASSLVRSSTYEQYF,TGTGCCAGCAGCTTAGTCCGTTCATCCACCTACGAGCAGTACTTC
NA,TRBJ2-5,NA,TRBV9,CASSRTMTEGETQYF,TGTGCCAGCAGCCGCACTATGACCGAAGGGGAGACCCAGTACTTC
TRBD2,TRBJ2-7,NA,TRBV7-7,CASSPRTGLDREQYF,TGTGCCAGCAGCCCTCGAACCGGACTAGATCGGGAGCAGTACTTC
NA,TRBJ1-2,once,TRBV28,CASSPQSPHYGYTF,TGTGCCAGCAGTCCCCAAAGCCCCCACTATGGCTACACCTTC
NA,TRBJ2-7,NA,TRBV4-2,CASSQDSLEQYF,TGTGCCAGCAGCCAAGACAGTCTCGAGCAGTACTTC
NA,TRBJ1-4,NA,TRBV5-5,CARGGQDGEKLFF,TGTGCCCGAGGGGGGCAGGACGGTGAAAAACTGTTTTTT
TRBD2,TRBJ2-1,NA,TRBV11-3,CASSFNLAGANEQFF,TGTGCCAGCAGCTTTAATCTAGCGGGAGCCAATGAGCAGTTCTTC
TRBD1,TRBJ1-5,NA,TRBV27,CASGLNRDRSNQPQHF,TGTGCCAGCGGACTCAACCGGGACAGGAGCAATCAGCCCCAGCATTTT
NA,TRBJ2-2,NA,TRBV30,CAWSVPQAPGELFF,TGTGCCTGGAGTGTACCCCAGGCGCCCGGGGAGCTGTTTTTT
NA,TRBJ1-2,once,TRBV6-5,CASGEPPFHYGYTF,TGTGCCAGCGGGGAACCACCTTTTCACTATGGCTACACCTTC
NA,TRBJ2-1,NA,TRBV19,CASSIKARAREFF,TGTGCCAGTAGTATAAAAGCCCGGGCTAGGGAGTTCTTC
NA,TRBJ1-2,NA,TRBV4-3,CASSQVSAANYGYTF,TGCGCCAGCAGCCAAGTCTCGGCAGCTAACTATGGCTACACCTTC
NA,TRBJ1-1,few,TRBV6-5,CASSRTMNTEAFF,TGTGCCAGCAGTCGGACAATGAACACTGAAGCTTTCTTT
NA,TRBJ2-7,NA,TRBV7-7,CASKVGAYEQYF,TGTGCCAGCAAGGTGGGGGCATACGAGCAGTACTTC
NA,TRBJ2-7,NA,TRBV5-4,CASSSKETGSYEQYF,TGTGCCAGCAGCTCAAAAGAAACAGGCTCCTACGAGCAGTACTTC
NA,TRBJ2-1,NA,TRBV6-6,CASSKAGPQFGDEQFF,TGTGCCAGCAGTAAGGCCGGGCCTCAATTTGGGGATGAGCAGTTCTTC
NA,TRBJ1-2,NA,TRBV28,CASSFGGGDGYTF,TGTGCCAGCAGTTTCGGCGGGGGCGACGGCTACACCTTC
NA,TRBJ1-2,NA,TRBV28,CATGIRSDYGYTF,TGTGCCACCGGGATTCGGAGTGACTATGGCTACACCTTC
NA,TRBJ2-3,NA,TRBV28,CASSFGVPSTDTQYF,TGTGCCAGCAGTTTCGGGGTCCCCAGCACAGATACGCAGTATTTT